The sequence of this TCR beta chain was determined in a study of cytomegalovirus exposure and HLA in healthy donors. Use of 60 Vbeta and 13 Jbeta primers characterized the PCR. Assay used: immunoSEQ multiplex PCR; TCRdb lists only in-frame clones, some missing. Of over 100,000 clones listed, roughly 85% are singletons. Of note for this clone: Its specificity is unknown. Its ends do not fully match the called genes, so a read error is possible.

Germline V gene lookup returns CDR1 SEHNR and CDR2 FQNEAQ (reference sequence). The CDR3 runs to 16 residues. General study results and limits: Analysis performed later found 16,000 or so TCR beta sequences associated with HLA alleles at 0.05 false discovery rate.

This chain uses TRBV7-9 with TRBJ1-1; 8 nucleotides align to TRBD1. The origin of this receptor is a man in his forties or fifties in good health and CMV-seronegative. The sequenced sample was PBMCs. The CDR3 sequence: CSSSLGTGSGYTEAFF. CDR3 nucleotide sequence: TGTTCCAGCAGCTTAGGGACAGGTTCGGGGTACACTGAAGCTTTCTTT.